This T cell receptor beta chain was recovered during a study of cytomegalovirus exposure and HLA in healthy donors. Notes on the study in general: The study assumed roughly uniform donor sequencing depth for presence/absence analyses. TCR beta V- and J-gene trimming was later associated with a missense DCLRE1C variant.

The PCR had 60 Vbeta and 13 Jbeta primers. Data came from immunoSEQ multiplex PCR; TCRdb stores just in-frame clones and leaves some out. The sample shows 160,000 or so clones, 65% to 85% of them seen only once. In regard to this clone: The antigen is unknown.

CDR1 and CDR2 from the germline V gene are MDHEN and SYDVKM. This CDR3 has 15 amino acids. The V gene is TRBV28, the J gene TRBJ2-5; TRBD1 matches at 9 bases. The tail of the sequence fits TRBJ2-7 better, so the J call may be wrong. This clonotype was sampled from a woman aged 25 to 45 in good health and CMV-seropositive. The source material was PBMCs. The CDR3 here is CASSSVGTGTYEQYF. In nucleotides, the CDR3 is TGTGCCAGCAGTTCAGTAGGGACAGGGACGTACGAGCAGTACTTC.